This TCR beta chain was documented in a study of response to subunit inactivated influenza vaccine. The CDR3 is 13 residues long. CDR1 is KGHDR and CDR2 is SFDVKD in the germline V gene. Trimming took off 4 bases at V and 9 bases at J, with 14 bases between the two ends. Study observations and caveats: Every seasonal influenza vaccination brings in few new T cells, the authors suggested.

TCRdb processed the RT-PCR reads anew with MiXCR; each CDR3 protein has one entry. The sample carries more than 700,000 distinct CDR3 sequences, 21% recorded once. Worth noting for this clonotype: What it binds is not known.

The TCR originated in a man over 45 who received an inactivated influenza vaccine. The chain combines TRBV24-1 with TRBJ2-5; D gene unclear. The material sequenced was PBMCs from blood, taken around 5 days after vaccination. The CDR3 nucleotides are TGTGCCACCAGTGACTCGGCGGCGGCGGCCCAGTACTTC. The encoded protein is CATSDSAAAAQYF.